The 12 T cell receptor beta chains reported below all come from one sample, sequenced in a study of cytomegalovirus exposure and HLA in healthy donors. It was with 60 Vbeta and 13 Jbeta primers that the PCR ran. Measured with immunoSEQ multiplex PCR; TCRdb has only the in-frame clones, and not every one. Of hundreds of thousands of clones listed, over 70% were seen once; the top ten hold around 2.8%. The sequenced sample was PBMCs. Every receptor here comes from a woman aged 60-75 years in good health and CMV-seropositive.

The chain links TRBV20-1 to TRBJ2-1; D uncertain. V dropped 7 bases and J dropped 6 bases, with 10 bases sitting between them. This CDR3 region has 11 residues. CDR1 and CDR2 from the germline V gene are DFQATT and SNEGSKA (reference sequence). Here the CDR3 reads CSVLPGNEQFF. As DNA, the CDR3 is TGCAGTGTTCTGCCCGGCAATGAGCAGTTCTTC.

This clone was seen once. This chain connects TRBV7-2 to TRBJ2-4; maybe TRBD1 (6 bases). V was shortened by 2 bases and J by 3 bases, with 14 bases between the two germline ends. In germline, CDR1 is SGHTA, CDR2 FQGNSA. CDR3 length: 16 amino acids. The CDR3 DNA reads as TGTGCCAGCAGCTTATGGTGGGGGCAAGGCAAAAACATTCAGTACTTC. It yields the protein CASSLWWGQGKNIQYF. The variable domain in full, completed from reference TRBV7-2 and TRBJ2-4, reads GAGVSQSPSNKVTEKGKDVELRCDPISGHTALYWYRQSLGQGLEFLIYFQGNSAPDKSGLPSDRFSAERTGGSVSTLTIQRTQQEDSAVYLCASSLWWGQGKNIQYFGAGTRLSVL.

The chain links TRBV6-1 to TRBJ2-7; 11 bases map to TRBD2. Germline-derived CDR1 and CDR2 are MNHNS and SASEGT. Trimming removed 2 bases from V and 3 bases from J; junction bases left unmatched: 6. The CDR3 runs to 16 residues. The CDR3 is CASSEKRTSGFYEQYF. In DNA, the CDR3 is TGTGCCAGCAGTGAAAAGCGGACTAGCGGGTTCTACGAGCAGTACTTC.

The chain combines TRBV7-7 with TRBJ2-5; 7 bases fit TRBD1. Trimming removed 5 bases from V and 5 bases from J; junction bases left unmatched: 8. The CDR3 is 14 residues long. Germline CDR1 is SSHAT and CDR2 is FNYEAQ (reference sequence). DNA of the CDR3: TGTGCCAGCAGCCCAGGGGGACAGCCGGAGACCCAGTACTTC. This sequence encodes CASSPGGQPETQYF.

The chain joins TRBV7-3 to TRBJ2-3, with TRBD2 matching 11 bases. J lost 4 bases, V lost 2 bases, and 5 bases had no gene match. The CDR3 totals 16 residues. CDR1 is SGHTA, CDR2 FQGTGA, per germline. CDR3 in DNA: TGTGCCAGCAGCTTAGTACTAGCGGGGGTCGCAGATACGCAGTATTTT. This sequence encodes CASSLVLAGVADTQYF.

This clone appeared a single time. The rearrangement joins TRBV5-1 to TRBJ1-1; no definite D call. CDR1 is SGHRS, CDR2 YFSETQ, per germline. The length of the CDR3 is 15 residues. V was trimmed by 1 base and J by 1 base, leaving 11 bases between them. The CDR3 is CASSLYFEANTEAFF. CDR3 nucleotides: TGCGCCAGCAGCTTGTACTTTGAGGCGAACACTGAAGCTTTCTTT.

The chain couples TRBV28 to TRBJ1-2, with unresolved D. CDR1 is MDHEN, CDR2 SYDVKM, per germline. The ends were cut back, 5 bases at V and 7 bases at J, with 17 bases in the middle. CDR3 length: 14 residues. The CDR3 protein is CASSLPLAVFGYTF. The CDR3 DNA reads TGTGCCAGCAGTCTCCCCCTGGCCGTATTTGGCTACACCTTC.

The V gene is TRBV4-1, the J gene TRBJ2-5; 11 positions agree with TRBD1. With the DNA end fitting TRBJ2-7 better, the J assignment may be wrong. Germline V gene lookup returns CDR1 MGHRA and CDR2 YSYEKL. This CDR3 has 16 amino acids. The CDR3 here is CASSPSHGTGGYEQYF. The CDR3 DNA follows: TGCGCCAGCAGCCCTTCCCACGGGACAGGGGGGTACGAGCAGTACTTC.

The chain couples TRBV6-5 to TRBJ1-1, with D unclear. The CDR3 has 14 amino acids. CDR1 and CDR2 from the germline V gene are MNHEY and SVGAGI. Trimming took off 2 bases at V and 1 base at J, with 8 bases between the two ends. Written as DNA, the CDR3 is TGTGCCAGCAGTTACCTCGCAGAGAACACTGAAGCTTTCTTT. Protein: CASSYLAENTEAFF.

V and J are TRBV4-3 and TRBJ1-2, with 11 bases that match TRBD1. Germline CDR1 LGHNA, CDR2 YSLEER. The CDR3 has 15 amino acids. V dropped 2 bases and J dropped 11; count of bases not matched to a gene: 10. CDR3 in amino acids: CASSQPRRTGGAYTF. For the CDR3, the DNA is TGCGCCAGCAGCCAACCCAGAAGGACAGGGGGCGCGTACACCTTC.

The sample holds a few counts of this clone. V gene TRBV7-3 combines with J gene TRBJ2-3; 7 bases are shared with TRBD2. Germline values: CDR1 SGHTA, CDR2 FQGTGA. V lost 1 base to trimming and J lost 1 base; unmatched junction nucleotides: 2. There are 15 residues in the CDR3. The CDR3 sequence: CASSLMGGGTDTQYF. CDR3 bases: TGTGCCAGCAGCTTAATGGGGGGGGGCACAGATACGCAGTATTTT.

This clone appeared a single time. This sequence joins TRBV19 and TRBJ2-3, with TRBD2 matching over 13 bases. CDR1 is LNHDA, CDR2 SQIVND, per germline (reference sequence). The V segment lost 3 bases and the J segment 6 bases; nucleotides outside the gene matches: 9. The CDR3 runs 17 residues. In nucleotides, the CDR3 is TGTGCCAGTAGTATTACTAGCGGGAGGGCCAGAGGGGATACGCAGTATTTT. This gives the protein CASSITSGRARGDTQYF.